The 26 T cell receptor beta chains in this list originate from one sample, sequenced in a study of beta chain features in type 1 diabetes. Every bit of the isolated RNA underwent reverse transcription, so sequencing read expressed TCRB transcripts. Assay used: immunoSEQ multiplex PCR; TCRdb lists only in-frame clones, some missing. Among more than 300,000 clones listed, about 15% were seen once. Sample: naive CD4+ T cells from blood. The receptors come from a woman aged 18 to 35 in good health.

On this clone: Additional DNA sequences in this sample encode the identical CDR3. The V and J genes are TRBV5-1 and TRBJ2-5; TRBD1 might be the D (6 bases). V shed 0 bases and J shed 2 bases, with 8 bases lying between them. CDR1 SGHRS and CDR2 YFSETQ come from the germline V gene. This CDR3 is 14 amino acids long. CDR3 sequence: CASSLGRGQETQYF. The CDR3 DNA reads as TGCGCCAGCAGCTTGGGCAGGGGTCAAGAGACCCAGTACTTC.

The chain carries TRBV5-4 and TRBJ2-5; D is unclear. The CDR3 length is 14 residues. CDR1 SGHNT and CDR2 YYREEE come from the germline V gene (reference sequence). V was trimmed by 0 bases and J by 5 bases, leaving 11 bases between them. The DNA for the CDR3 is TGTGCCAGCAGCTTGGGGTCGCCTAGGGAGACCCAGTACTTC. This sequence encodes CASSLGSPRETQYF.

The chain couples TRBV5-6 to TRBJ2-3; 12 positions match TRBD1. Germline CDR1 reads SGHDT; CDR2 reads YYEEEE. With 4 bases clipped from V and 3 bases from J, the junction kept 9 bases outside the gene matches. The length of the CDR3 is 17 residues. CDR3 nucleotide sequence: TGTGCCAGCAGCAAAAGGGGACAGGGGGCGAGGACAGATACGCAGTATTTT. Protein product: CASSKRGQGARTDTQYF.

This clone has only a few counts. The rearrangement joins TRBV11-2 to TRBJ2-3; 12 nucleotides agree with TRBD1. The CDR3 runs to 13 residues. With V trimmed by 0 bases and J by 15 bases, 4 bases remained unmatched. CDR1 is SGHAT and CDR2 is FQNNGV in the germline V gene. The CDR3 spells CASSLDPGQGAYF. The CDR3 nucleotides read TGTGCCAGCAGCTTAGATCCGGGACAGGGGGCATATTTT.

The rearrangement links TRBV30 to TRBJ2-7; 8 nucleotides line up with TRBD2. CDR3 size: 14 residues. J gave up 3 bases and V 4 bases, and 8 bases lay outside the gene matches. Germline CDR1 GTSNPN, CDR2 SVGIG (reference sequence). Written as DNA, the CDR3 is TGTGCCTGGAAGTATTTAGCGGGGAACTACGAGCAGTACTTC. Translation gives CAWKYLAGNYEQYF.

The chain recombines TRBV11-2 with TRBJ2-5; 8 positions agree with TRBD2. Germline V gene data show CDR1 as SGHAT and CDR2 as FQNNGV. The CDR3 length is 14 residues. The V gene end was trimmed by 5 bases and the J gene end by 6 bases; junction bases not matched to a gene: 8. CDR3 region: CASSQRENSQTQYF. The CDR3 DNA sequence: TGTGCCAGCAGCCAGCGGGAGAACAGCCAGACCCAGTACTTC.

The V and J genes are TRBV5-4 and TRBJ2-2; TRBD1 matches at 8 bases. Germline CDR1 reads SGHNT; CDR2 reads YYREEE (reference sequence). V was pared by 7 bases and J by 4 bases, with 6 bases of the junction left unmatched. The CDR3 is made up of 14 amino acids. As DNA, the CDR3 is TGTGCCAGCCTGCGACAGGGGATCACCGGGGAGCTGTTTTTT. Encoded protein: CASLRQGITGELFF.

This clone was counted only a few times. This chain connects TRBV30 to TRBJ2-1, with 9 bases fitting TRBD2. Germline V lookup: CDR1 GTSNPN, CDR2 SVGIG (reference sequence). V was clipped by 0 bases and J by 0 bases; unmatched bases: 9. The CDR3 is 18 amino acids. In nucleotides, the CDR3 is TGTGCCTGGAGTGTTGGGACTAGCCTTACCTACTCCTACAATGAGCAGTTCTTC. It codes for CAWSVGTSLTYSYNEQFF. Together with reference TRBV30 and TRBJ2-1, the CDR3 gives the full variable domain: SQTIHQWPATLVQPVGSPLSLECTVEGTSNPNLYWYRQAAGRGLQLLFYSVGIGQISSEVPQNLSASRPQDRQFILSSKKLLLSDSGFYLCAWSVGTSLTYSYNEQFFGPGTRLTVL.

This clone was observed a few times. The chain has TRBV18 and TRBJ2-7; 10 bases fit TRBD1. In germline, CDR1 is KGHSH, CDR2 LQKENI. CDR3 length: 17 amino acids. V dropped 0 bases and J dropped 0; count of bases not matched to a gene: 5. CDR3 sequence: CASSPPRGQGTSYEQYF. The CDR3 nucleotides are TGTGCCAGCTCACCACCGAGGGGACAGGGGACCTCCTACGAGCAGTACTTC. Full variable domain (missing parts from reference TRBV18 and TRBJ2-7): NAGVMQNPRHLVRRRGQEARLRCSPMKGHSHVYWYRQLPEEGLKFMVYLQKENIIDESGMPKERFSAEFPKEGPSILRIQQVVRGDSAAYFCASSPPRGQGTSYEQYFGPGTRLTVT.

This clone was observed a handful of times. J is TRBJ2-3 and V is TRBV28; 10 bases agree with TRBD2. The CDR3 loop spans 15 amino acids. The junction had 9 bases not matched to a gene; V was cut back by 5 bases and J by 7 bases. Germline CDR1 reads MDHEN; CDR2 reads SYDVKM. DNA for the CDR3: TGTGCCAGCAGTGCGACTAGCGGGCTTACCTATACGCAGTATTTT. It translates to CASSATSGLTYTQYF.

This clone was observed a few times. The V call is TRBV4-3, the J call TRBJ1-2, with unresolved D. This CDR3 spans 15 amino acids. Germline V gives CDR1 LGHNA, CDR2 YSLEER. V lost 0 bases and J 3 bases, leaving 11 bases between the germline ends. The chain's CDR3 is CASSQDRGQYYGYTF. The CDR3 coding sequence is TGCGCCAGCAGCCAAGATCGCGGTCAGTACTATGGCTACACCTTC.

This clone was counted a few times. The chain couples TRBV5-6 to TRBJ2-1; the match to TRBD2 covers 8 bases. The V gene end was trimmed by 4 bases and the J gene end by 3 bases; junction bases not matched to a gene: 9. This CDR3 region has 16 residues. CDR1 SGHDT and CDR2 YYEEEE come from the germline V gene. The CDR3 bases are TGTGCCAGCAGCAGACCGGGACTAGGGAACTACAATGAGCAGTTCTTC. Its translation: CASSRPGLGNYNEQFF.

The CDR3 region has the DNA TGTGCCTGGAGTGAACCGGGACAGGGGCGATATGGCTACACCTTC. Translation: CAWSEPGQGRYGYTF. The chain has TRBV30 and TRBJ1-2, with 10 nucleotides matching TRBD1. Germline CDR1 is GTSNPN and CDR2 is SVGIG (reference sequence). V dropped 1 base and J dropped 5; count of bases not matched to a gene: 7. There are 15 residues in the CDR3. Complete variable domain (other parts from reference TRBV30 and TRBJ1-2): SQTIHQWPATLVQPVGSPLSLECTVEGTSNPNLYWYRQAAGRGLQLLFYSVGIGQISSEVPQNLSASRPQDRQFILSSKKLLLSDSGFYLCAWSEPGQGRYGYTFGSGTRLTVV.

This chain links TRBV7-9 with TRBJ2-1; TRBD2 agrees at 7 bases. The germline gives CDR1 SEHNR, CDR2 FQNEAQ (reference sequence). V shed 0 bases and J 3 bases; nucleotides not matched to a gene: 5. The CDR3 consists of 16 residues. This chain's CDR3 is CASSLALAEIYNEQFF. CDR3 sequence (DNA): TGTGCCAGCAGCTTAGCGCTAGCGGAAATCTACAATGAGCAGTTCTTC.

This chain links TRBV7-2 with TRBJ1-5, with 7 positions matching TRBD1. This CDR3 contains 15 residues. The germline gives CDR1 SGHTA, CDR2 FQGNSA. The V gene end was trimmed by 5 bases and the J gene end by 6 bases; junction bases not matched to a gene: 10. The CDR3 loop is CASSLLWGDSQPQHF. The CDR3 region has the DNA TGTGCCAGCAGCCTCCTCTGGGGGGACAGTCAGCCCCAGCATTTT.

This chain connects TRBV10-3 to TRBJ2-1, with TRBD2 identical over 7 bases. This CDR3 has 16 residues. Per germline, CDR1 ENHRY and CDR2 SYGVKD. The V segment lost 6 bases and the J segment 0 bases; nucleotides outside the gene matches: 8. CDR3 sequence (DNA): TGTGCCATCAGCGTTCTAGCGGAAAGCTCCTACAATGAGCAGTTCTTC. It yields the protein CAISVLAESSYNEQFF.

V gene TRBV5-6 combines with J gene TRBJ2-5, with 8 bases identical to TRBD2. J was trimmed by 6 bases and V by 3 bases; bases with no gene match: 7. Germline V gene sequence: CDR1 SGHDT, CDR2 YYEEEE. The CDR3 extends over 14 amino acids. CDR3 bases: TGTGCCAGCAGCTCGACAGGTAGCGGGAAGACCCAGTACTTC. Translating it yields CASSSTGSGKTQYF.

The J gene is TRBJ2-7, the V gene TRBV6-5; 9 bases line up with TRBD1. Germline assignment: CDR1 MNHEY and CDR2 SVGAGI. The CDR3 covers 13 residues. J lost 2 bases, V lost 5 bases, and 1 base had no gene match. CDR3 protein: CASSRDRAYEQYF. The CDR3, as DNA: TGTGCCAGCAGTAGGGACAGGGCCTACGAGCAGTACTTC.

The V and J genes are TRBV4-1 and TRBJ1-5; D call uncertain. The CDR3 extends over 15 amino acids. Germline V gene data show CDR1 as MGHRA and CDR2 as YSYEKL. The ends were cut back, 0 bases at V and 3 bases at J, with 9 bases in the middle. CDR3 protein: CASSQDPRDNQPQHF. The CDR3 DNA sequence: TGCGCCAGCAGCCAAGATCCGAGGGACAATCAGCCCCAGCATTTT.

The gene calls are TRBV15 and TRBJ2-6; 9 nucleotides agree with TRBD1. The CDR3 covers 17 residues. Trimming removed 6 bases from V and 1 base from J; junction bases left unmatched: 7. CDR1 and CDR2 from the germline V gene are LNHNV and YYDKDF (reference sequence). CDR3 protein: CATSPGQGVSGANVLTF. CDR3 DNA: TGTGCCACCAGTCCGGGACAGGGAGTTTCTGGGGCCAACGTCCTGACTTTC.

This clone has just a few counts. The V and J genes are TRBV14 and TRBJ1-2, with D possibly being TRBD1 (5 bases). The length of the CDR3 is 13 residues. V lost 3 bases, J lost 4 bases, and 9 bases lay in between. In germline, CDR1 is SGHDN, CDR2 FVKESK. The CDR3 reads CASSHGTPYGYTF. CDR3 DNA: TGTGCCAGCAGCCACGGGACTCCCTATGGCTACACCTTC.

The rearrangement uses TRBV27 and TRBJ2-1, with 10 bases matching TRBD2. The germline CDR1 and CDR2 sequences are MNHEY and SMNVEV (reference sequence). The CDR3 totals 17 residues. V gave up 5 bases and J gave up 1 base; unmatched junction bases: 8. The CDR3 region is CASSPRTSGTSYNEQFF. CDR3 bases: TGTGCCAGCAGTCCGAGGACTAGCGGTACGTCCTACAATGAGCAGTTCTTC.

V is TRBV30 and J is TRBJ1-4; the D is unclear. This CDR3 region has 14 residues. V gave up 0 bases and J gave up 8 bases, with 13 bases separating them. CDR1 is GTSNPN and CDR2 is SVGIG in the germline V gene (reference sequence). CDR3 nucleotide sequence: TGTGCCTGGAGTGTATGGATCCTCGGGGAAAAACTGTTTTTT. Its protein product is CAWSVWILGEKLFF.

Details on this clone: The same CDR3 arises from other DNA sequences in this sample as well. CDR3 DNA sequence: TGTGCCAGCAGTTTAACCGGGACACGTTCCTACGAGCAGTACTTC. Translated: CASSLTGTRSYEQYF. J is TRBJ2-7 and V is TRBV28, with D perhaps TRBD1 (6 bases). The germline gives CDR1 MDHEN, CDR2 SYDVKM. V shed 2 bases and J shed 1 base, with 12 bases lying between them. CDR3 length: 15 residues.

This clone was detected only a few times. The rearrangement links TRBV29-1 to TRBJ2-1; a weak D match, TRBD2 (5 bases). V was shortened by 4 bases and J by 2 bases, with 9 bases between the two germline ends. In germline, CDR1 is SQVTM, CDR2 ANQGSEA. The CDR3 covers 13 residues. Written as DNA, the CDR3 is TGCAGCGTTGGTCGGGGTACCTACAATGAGCAGTTCTTC. Encoded protein: CSVGRGTYNEQFF.

This clone was picked up a small number of times. The genes are TRBV28 and TRBJ2-7; 11 bases are shared with TRBD2. The germline V gene has CDR1 MDHEN and CDR2 SYDVKM. The V gene end was trimmed by 6 bases and the J gene end by 3 bases; junction bases not matched to a gene: 10. The CDR3 loop spans 16 amino acids. Written as DNA, the CDR3 is TGTGCCAGCAGACCCCACCTAGCGGGAGGAATCTACGAGCAGTACTTC. This encodes CASRPHLAGGIYEQYF.